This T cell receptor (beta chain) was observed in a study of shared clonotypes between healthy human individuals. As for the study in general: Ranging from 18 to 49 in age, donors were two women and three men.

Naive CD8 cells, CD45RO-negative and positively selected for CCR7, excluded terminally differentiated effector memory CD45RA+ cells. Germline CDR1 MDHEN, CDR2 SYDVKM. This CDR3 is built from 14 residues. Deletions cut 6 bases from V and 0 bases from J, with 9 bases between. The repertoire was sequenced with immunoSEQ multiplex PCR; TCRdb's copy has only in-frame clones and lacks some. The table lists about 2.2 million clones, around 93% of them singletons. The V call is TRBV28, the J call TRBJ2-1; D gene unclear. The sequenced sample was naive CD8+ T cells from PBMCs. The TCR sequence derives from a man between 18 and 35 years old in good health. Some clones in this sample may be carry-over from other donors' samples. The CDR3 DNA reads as TGTGCCAGCAGAAGTTACAGCTCCTACAATGAGCAGTTCTTC. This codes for CASRSYSSYNEQFF.